The clone carrying this T cell receptor beta chain was observed once. What it binds is not known. The sample belongs to a study of a mutant IDH1 vaccine in newly diagnosed glioma. Overall study: The initiation of vaccination occurred 4-6 weeks after radiotherapy alone, or with temozolomide cycles. Before enrollment, the patients had been treated with radiotherapy alone, temozolomide alone, or both together. Most of them had received both.

Sample time point: week 11, during vaccination. Doses comprised 300 ug of mutant IDH1 20-mer peptide each, plus topical imiquimod. Trimming removed 4 bases from V and 7 bases from J; junction bases left unmatched: 9. The CDR3 is 15 residues long. Germline V gives CDR1 SGHDN, CDR2 FVKESK. Profiled with immunoSEQ multiplex PCR; TCRdb holds only in-frame clones, not every one. The table has 55,000 to 65,000 clones, 70% to 85% seen once. Study-level points and caveats: Seemingly, pseudoprogression had no relation to changes in the top peripheral T cell clonotypes.

The sequencing used PBMCs, collected from a glioma patient whose treatment included an IDH1 peptide vaccine. This sequence originates from a man younger than 40 with glioma. The rearrangement joins TRBV14 to TRBJ2-1, with 8 positions matching TRBD2. In DNA form, the CDR3 reads TGTGCCAGCAGCCGACACGGGGGGGCGAGGAATGAGCAGTTCTTC. Its protein is CASSRHGGARNEQFF.